The 11 T cell receptor beta chains in this list originate from one sample, sequenced in a study of response to subunit inactivated influenza vaccine. TCRdb recomputed calls from the RT-PCR reads with MiXCR, one row per CDR3 protein. The table includes approximately 500,000 distinct CDR3 sequences, under 15% detected once. The sequences come from PBMCs from blood, collected more than 35 days after vaccination. Receptors were obtained from a man in his fifties who received an inactivated influenza vaccine.

A word on this clonotype: A much larger clone is a single base away; this may be a read error. This chain connects TRBV5-1 to TRBJ2-7, with 9 bases that match TRBD1. From germline, CDR1 is SGHRS and CDR2 YFSETQ. This CDR3 spans 15 amino acids. The CDR3 DNA is TGCGCCAGCAGCCTTATCCCGGGACAGGGTTACGAGCAGTGCTTC. Its translation: CASSLIPGQGYEQCF.

The CDR3 here is CAIGTSGGPYEQYF. The DNA of the CDR3 is TGTGCCATCGGGACTAGCGGGGGACCCTACGAGCAGTACTTC. This chain connects TRBV10-3 to TRBJ2-7; 14 nucleotides line up with TRBD2. CDR3 size: 14 residues. From germline, CDR1 is ENHRY and CDR2 SYGVKD. Trimming cost V 8 bases and J 2 bases; bases outside gene matches: 2.

This clonotype was observed a few times. The rearrangement uses TRBV12-3 or TRBV12-4 and TRBJ2-5, with D tentatively TRBD1 or TRBD2 (6 bases each). CDR3 length: 14 residues. Trimming pared 7 bases from V and 4 bases from J, leaving 16 bases between. CDR3 DNA sequence: TGTGCCAGCACCCTCTGGGGGGCGGGAGAGACCCAGTACTTC. Translated, it gives CASTLWGAGETQYF.

The CDR3: CASSLQTIAKNIQYF. CDR3 bases: TGTGCCAGCAGCCTACAGACCATAGCCAAAAACATTCAGTACTTC. The V gene is TRBV7-2, the J gene TRBJ2-4; D not certain. Germline V lookup: CDR1 SGHTA, CDR2 FQGNSA. Trimming shortened V by 5 bases and J by 0 bases, and 11 bases separated the two germline ends. This CDR3 comprises 15 residues.

V usage is TRBV20-1 and J usage is TRBJ2-7, with D possibly being TRBD1 (5 bases). The CDR3 spans 14 residues. Germline V gene data show CDR1 as DFQATT and CDR2 as SNEGSKA (reference sequence). Trimming removed 1 base at V and 6 bases at J, with 16 bases between. The CDR3 DNA reads as TGCAGTGCTAGAGCAAGGGCGGTAGGGGCCGAGCAGTACTTC. Encoded protein: CSARARAVGAEQYF.

The genes are TRBV2 and TRBJ2-3; 11 positions match TRBD2. Trimming removed 7 bases from V and 7 bases from J; junction bases left unmatched: 7. The germline V gene encodes CDR1 SNHLY and CDR2 FYNNEI. This CDR3 has 14 residues. The CDR3 sequence is CASKTSGGSYTQYF. The CDR3, as DNA: TGTGCCAGCAAAACTAGCGGGGGATCCTATACGCAGTATTTT.

This clonotype came up a few times. The chain recombines TRBV29-1 with TRBJ2-3, with 13 positions matching TRBD2. V shed 6 bases and J 0 bases; nucleotides not matched to a gene: 9. Germline CDR1 is SQVTM and CDR2 is ANQGSEA. The length of the CDR3 is 17 residues. The CDR3 DNA sequence: TGCAGCGTCTACAGGACTAGCGGGGGATTCAGCACAGATACGCAGTATTTT. Protein sequence: CSVYRTSGGFSTDTQYF.

Many counts were recorded for this clonotype. This chain uses TRBV3-1 with TRBJ2-7; D is unclear. Germline loops: CDR1 LGHDT, CDR2 YNNKEL (reference sequence). Trimming took off 2 bases at V and 6 bases at J, with 11 bases between the two ends. The CDR3 spans 13 residues. The DNA for the CDR3 is TGTGCCAGCAGCCAATCTGGATGGGGCGAGCAGTACTTC. It codes for CASSQSGWGEQYF.

This clonotype came up a few times. The chain has TRBV18 and TRBJ2-7; D is unresolved. Germline lookup yields CDR1 KGHSH and CDR2 LQKENI. Trimming removed 3 bases at V and 2 bases at J, with 17 bases between. CDR3 length equals 16 residues. The chain's CDR3 is CASSPAAPAITYEQYF. DNA of the CDR3: TGTGCCAGCTCACCGGCCGCACCCGCGATAACCTACGAGCAGTACTTC.

In its sample, this clonotype was seen a few times. The J gene is TRBJ1-2, the V gene TRBV20-1; maybe TRBD1 (5 bases). The germline V and J ends were trimmed by 0 bases and 4 bases, with 12 bases remaining between them. The CDR3 runs 14 residues. The germline CDR1 and CDR2 sequences are DFQATT and SNEGSKA (reference sequence). CDR3 region: CSAREGGAIYGYTF. The CDR3 nucleotides are TGCAGTGCTAGAGAGGGGGGTGCAATCTATGGCTACACCTTC.

This clonotype came up a few times. This CDR3 reads CASSPGTSGSQETQYF. CDR3 nucleotide sequence: TGTGCCAGCAGCCCTGGGACTAGCGGTTCCCAAGAGACCCAGTACTTC. The rearrangement joins TRBV7-9 to TRBJ2-5, with TRBD2 matching over 11 bases. Germline CDR1 reads SEHNR; CDR2 reads FQNEAQ (reference sequence). V dropped 5 bases and J dropped 1; count of bases not matched to a gene: 6. The CDR3 contains 16 residues. Filled out from reference TRBV7-9 and TRBJ2-5, the complete variable domain reads DTGVSQNPRHKITKRGQNVTFRCDPISEHNRLYWYRQTLGQGPEFLTYFQNEAQLEKSRLLSDRFSAERPKGSFSTLEIQRTEQGDSAMYLCASSPGTSGSQETQYFGPGTRLLVL.